The sequence of this T cell receptor (beta chain) was determined in a study of beta chain features in type 1 diabetes. Sequencing targeted expressed TCRB transcripts, as all isolated RNA had been reverse transcribed. The method was immunoSEQ multiplex PCR; TCRdb's version includes in-frame clones alone and lacks a portion of them. Among 200,000 to 300,000 clones listed, roughly 20% were seen once. Whole-study results and caveats: There was a moderate but significant shortening of TCRB CDR3s in all four CD4+ subsets of Type 1 diabetes patients.

Germline values: CDR1 SNHLY, CDR2 FYNNEI. The CDR3 length is 13 residues. Trimming shortened V by 7 bases and J by 9 bases, and 16 bases separated the two germline ends. This clone showed up just a few times. What it recognizes is unknown. Sample: naive CD4+ T cells from blood. The gene calls are TRBV2 and TRBJ1-5; D possibly corresponds to TRBD1 (5 bases). The sequence was collected from a woman between 40 and 50 years old with type 1 diabetes. CDR3 in amino acids: CASTLQGSRPQHF. In DNA, the CDR3 is TGTGCCAGCACCCTTCAGGGAAGTCGGCCCCAGCATTTT. The entire variable domain, with the rest obtained from reference TRBV2 and TRBJ1-5, is as follows: EPEVTQTPSHQVTQMGQEVILRCVPISNHLYFYWYRQILGQKVEFLVSFYNNEISEKSEIFDDQFSVERPDGSNFTLKIRSTKLEDSAMYFCASTLQGSRPQHFGDGTRLSIL.